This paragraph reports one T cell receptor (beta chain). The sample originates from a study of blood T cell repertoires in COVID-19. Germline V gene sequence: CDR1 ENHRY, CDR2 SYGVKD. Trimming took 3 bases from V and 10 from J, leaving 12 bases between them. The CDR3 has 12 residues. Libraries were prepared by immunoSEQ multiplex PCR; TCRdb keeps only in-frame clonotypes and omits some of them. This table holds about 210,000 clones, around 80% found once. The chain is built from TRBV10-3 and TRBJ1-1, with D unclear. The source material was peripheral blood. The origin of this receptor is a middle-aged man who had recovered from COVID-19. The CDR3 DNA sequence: TGTGCCATCAGTGAATATGGGGAGGGAGCTTTCTTT. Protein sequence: CAISEYGEGAFF.